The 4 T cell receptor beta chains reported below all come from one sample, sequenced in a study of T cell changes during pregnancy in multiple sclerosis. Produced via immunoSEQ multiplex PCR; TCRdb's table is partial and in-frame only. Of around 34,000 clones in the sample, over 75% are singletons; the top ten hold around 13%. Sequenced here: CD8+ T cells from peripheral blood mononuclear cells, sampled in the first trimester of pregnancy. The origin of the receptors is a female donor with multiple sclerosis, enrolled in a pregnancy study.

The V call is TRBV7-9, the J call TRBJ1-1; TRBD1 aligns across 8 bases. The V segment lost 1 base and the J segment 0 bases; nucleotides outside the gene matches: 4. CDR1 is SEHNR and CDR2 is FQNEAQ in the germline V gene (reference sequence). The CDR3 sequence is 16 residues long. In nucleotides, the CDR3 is TGTGCCAGCAGCTTAGGGGCGGGACAGGTGAACACTGAAGCTTTCTTT. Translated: CASSLGAGQVNTEAFF.

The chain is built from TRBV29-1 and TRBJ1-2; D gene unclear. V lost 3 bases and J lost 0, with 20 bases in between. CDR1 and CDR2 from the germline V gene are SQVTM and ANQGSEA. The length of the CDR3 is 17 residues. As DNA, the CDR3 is TGCAGCGTTGATAAGGTGATGGGCAAGGCAGCTAACTATGGCTACACCTTC. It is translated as CSVDKVMGKAANYGYTF.

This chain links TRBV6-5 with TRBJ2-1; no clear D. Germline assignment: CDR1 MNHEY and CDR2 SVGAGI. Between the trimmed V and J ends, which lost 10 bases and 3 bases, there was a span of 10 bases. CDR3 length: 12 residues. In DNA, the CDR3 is TGTGCCACCCGAGCGAACTACAATGAGCAGTTCTTC. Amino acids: CATRANYNEQFF.

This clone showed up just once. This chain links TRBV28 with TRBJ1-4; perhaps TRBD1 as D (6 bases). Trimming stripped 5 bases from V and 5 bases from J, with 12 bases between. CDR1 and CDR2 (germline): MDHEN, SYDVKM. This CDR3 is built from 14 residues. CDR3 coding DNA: TGTGCCAGCAGTCAGGACAGCCTAAATGAAAAACTGTTTTTT. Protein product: CASSQDSLNEKLFF. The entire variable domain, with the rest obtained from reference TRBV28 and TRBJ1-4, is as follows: DVKVTQSSRYLVKRTGEKVFLECVQDMDHENMFWYRQDPGLGLRLIYFSYDVKMKEKGDIPEGYSVSREKKERFSLILESASTNQTSMYLCASSQDSLNEKLFFGSGTQLSVL.